This T cell receptor beta chain was captured in a study of shared clonotypes between healthy human individuals. Study-wide results and caveats: In general, naive subsets displayed greater estimated richness than memory subsets did. Rarefaction gave evidence that sorted-subset sequencing remained incomplete despite large depth. Non-shared clonotypes displayed generation probabilities falling below those of clonotypes present in all four donors.

The trim removed 2 bases at V and 3 bases at J, leaving 3 bases unmatched. This CDR3 region has 14 residues. Germline CDR1 is MGHDK and CDR2 is SYGVNS. The data were produced by immunoSEQ multiplex PCR, yet TCRdb's version contains in-frame clones alone and is incomplete. The sample records more than 500,000 clones, around 95% being singletons. Note on this clone: Its antigen remains unknown.

J is TRBJ2-7 and V is TRBV25-1, with 8 nucleotides matching TRBD2. The receptor was derived from a woman under 40 in good health. Sequenced: naive CD4+ T cells sorted from blood. Subset specified: CD45RA+ positively selected. The CDR3 nucleotides read TGTGCCAGCAGTGAAGGGGGACTAGGCTACGAGCAGTACTTC. Amino acids: CASSEGGLGYEQYF.